This entry lists 3 T cell receptor beta chains sequenced from one sample in a study of blood T cell repertoires in COVID-19. Repertoires were generated with immunoSEQ multiplex PCR, while TCRdb's copy carries only in-frame clones and drops some. The table lists 200,000 or so clones, about nine tenths of them singletons. Sequencing used peripheral blood. The source is a woman in her 70s with acute or convalescent COVID-19.

This sequence joins TRBV27 and TRBJ1-1, with D maybe TRBD1 (6 bases). Trimming stripped 5 bases from V and 6 bases from J, with 13 bases between. The CDR3 is 13 amino acids. CDR1 is MNHEY, CDR2 SMNVEV, per germline (reference sequence). The CDR3 spells CASSPLTGSEAFF. The CDR3 bases are TGTGCCAGCAGTCCACTTACAGGGTCTGAAGCTTTCTTT.

V usage is TRBV7-3 and J usage is TRBJ2-1; 7 nucleotides match TRBD2. The germline CDR1 and CDR2 sequences are SGHTA and FQGTGA. Trimming at V came to 1 base and at J to 10 bases, leaving 16 bases not matched to a gene. The CDR3 covers 17 residues. CDR3 sequence: CASSLIPGLGGREEQFF. CDR3 in DNA: TGTGCCAGCAGCTTAATTCCAGGACTAGGAGGTAGAGAGGAGCAGTTCTTC.

The J gene is TRBJ2-2, the V gene TRBV5-4; 7 bases line up with TRBD1. The germline V gene encodes CDR1 SGHNT and CDR2 YYREEE (reference sequence). This CDR3 comprises 15 residues. V lost 4 bases to trimming and J lost 1 base; unmatched junction nucleotides: 4. As DNA, the CDR3 is TGTGCCAGCAGCACCAGACAGGGGAACACCGGGGAGCTGTTTTTT. Translating gives CASSTRQGNTGELFF.